One T cell receptor (beta chain) is described in this entry. What it recognizes is unknown. This may arise from a read error, as a much more abundant clone is one base away. Starting from around 0.45 ug of total RNA, TCR beta cDNA was produced with a primer in the constant region. Construction of TCR beta libraries relied on three successive nested multiplex PCR rounds employing slightly modified ARM-PCR. The two initial PCR rounds, around 11 cycles each, used TRBV1-TRBV30 forward and C-beta reverse primers. MiXCR, run by TCRdb on the multiplex PCR reads, gives a single entry per CDR3 protein. The profile shows 90,000 to 150,000 distinct CDR3 sequences, around 65% of them singletons. Unsorted bulk tissue (roughly 20-31 mg) underwent RNA and DNA co-extraction. The CDR3 is 15 residues long. Germline-derived CDR1 and CDR2 are SEHNR and FQNEAQ (reference sequence). This specimen comes from a study of tumor-infiltrating lymphocytes in primary liver carcinoma. General study points: Relative to blood, tumors carried a significantly larger fraction of the repertoire in their top 250 clones (p = 0.039).

The specimen sequenced was tumor-adjacent normal liver tissue. The receptor's source is a woman aged 55-69 years with primary liver carcinoma and hepatitis B virus infection. This rearrangement joins TRBV7-9 to TRBJ2-1; D might be TRBD2 (6 bases). The CDR3 region is CASSLSGASFNEQFF. For the CDR3, the DNA is TGTGCCAGCAGCTTATCGGGAGCCTCCTTCAATGAGCAGTTCTTC.